This T cell receptor (beta chain) derives from a study of CD8+ T cells in alopecia areata. Study at large: Percent affected scalp area, the SALT score, rated treated patients' severity. Study-wide findings and caveats: Sequenced scalp T cells also include alphabeta T cells resident in normal skin. Many expanded lesional clones remained in scalp and blood on tofacitinib.

Treatment of the sample: oral pan-JAK inhibitor, 5-10 mg twice daily. RNA was isolated and reverse transcribed to cDNA, the sequencing template. Some clones are missing from TCRdb's copy, which holds only in-frame ones; the method was immunoSEQ multiplex PCR. Here the sample spans about 160,000 clones, about three fifths being singletons. As regards this clone: What it recognizes is unknown.

Trimming pared 6 bases from V and 3 bases from J, leaving 11 bases between. CDR3 length: 14 amino acids. Germline CDR1 is SEHNR and CDR2 is FQNEAQ (reference sequence). Sample: CD4+ T cells sorted from blood, taken at week 4, from a patient treated with tofacitinib. V gene TRBV7-9 combines with J gene TRBJ2-2; D is possibly TRBD2 (6 bases). The source is a human donor with alopecia areata. CDR3 in amino acids: CASRPTSYTGELFF. DNA of the CDR3: TGTGCCAGCAGACCAACTAGCTACACCGGGGAGCTGTTTTTT.